This TCR beta chain was documented in a study of breast tumors, draining lymph nodes, adjacent tissues. Overall study results and limits: Compared with lymph nodes, tumors were less diverse; compared with nontumor tissue, more. Most tumor T cells seemingly derive from lymph node, then expand in tumor. Tumor and nontumor repertoires were significantly more similar in luminal-like than in basal-like breast cancer.

V was shortened by 5 bases and J by 5 bases, with 10 bases between the two germline ends. The CDR3 runs to 13 residues. Germline loops: CDR1 MNHNY, CDR2 SVGAGI (reference sequence). This clonotype appeared once. Its target is not known. TCRdb reanalysed the multiplex PCR reads using MiXCR and keeps one entry per CDR3 protein. The data hold 21,000 or so distinct CDR3 sequences, with about 41% observed a single time. V usage is TRBV6-6 and J usage is TRBJ1-5; D may be TRBD1 (6 bases). The specimen sequenced was breast tumor tissue. This clonotype originated in a female donor with breast cancer. Some clones in this sample may be carry-over from other donors' samples. CDR3 loop: CASSHYRDQPQHF. In nucleotides, the CDR3 is TGTGCCAGCAGTCACTACAGGGATCAGCCCCAGCATTTT.